This TCR beta chain was captured by sequencing in a study of identical twins. Study-level results: There was an excess of low generation probability in the out-of-frame alpha sequences that twins shared. The more abundant beta clonotypes in cord blood had fewer insertions, and memory repertoires did not show this. Out-of-frame TCR alpha sharing in monozygotic twins exceeded recombination model predictions.

With regard to this clonotype: Antigen: not known.

TCRdb itself ran the 5' RACE reads through MiXCR, one entry per CDR3 protein. The profile shows approximately 280,000 distinct CDR3 sequences, roughly 8.6% of them singletons. This CDR3 contains 11 residues. The germline V gene encodes CDR1 SGHVS and CDR2 FQNEAQ. Trimming took off 5 bases at V and 12 bases at J, with 13 bases between the two ends. These data were likewise used in another study, on yellow fever vaccine responses in identical twins.

This chain joins TRBV7-8 and TRBJ2-5; a weak D match, TRBD1 (6 bases). The origin of this receptor is a woman aged 18-29 years in good health. The sequenced sample was memory (CD45RO+) T cells sorted from blood. In nucleotides, the CDR3 is TGTGCCAGCAGCCCCGGACAGCAGAAGTACTTC. This translates into CASSPGQQKYF. Full variable domain (outside the CDR3, taken from reference TRBV7-8 and TRBJ2-5): GAGVSQSPRYKVAKRGQDVALRCDPISGHVSLFWYQQALGQGPEFLTYFQNEAQLDKSGLPSDRFFAERPEGSVSTLKIQRTQQEDSAVYLCASSPGQQKYFGPGTRLLVL.